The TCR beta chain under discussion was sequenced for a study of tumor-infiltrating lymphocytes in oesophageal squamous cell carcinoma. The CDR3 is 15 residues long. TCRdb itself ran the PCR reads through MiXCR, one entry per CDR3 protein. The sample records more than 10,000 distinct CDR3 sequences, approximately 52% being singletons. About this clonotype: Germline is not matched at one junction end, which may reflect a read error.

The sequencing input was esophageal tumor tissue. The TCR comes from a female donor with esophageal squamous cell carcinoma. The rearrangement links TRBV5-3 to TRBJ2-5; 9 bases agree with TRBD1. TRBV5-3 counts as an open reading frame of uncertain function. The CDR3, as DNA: TGCGCCAGCAGCTTTTACAGGGGGCATCAAGAGACCCAGTACTTC. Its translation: CASSFYRGHQETQYF.